Below, 3 T cell receptor beta chains from the same sample are listed, as sequenced in a study of shared clonotypes between healthy human individuals. Libraries were prepared by immunoSEQ multiplex PCR; TCRdb keeps only in-frame clonotypes and omits some of them. Among about 2.4 million clones listed, 93% were seen once. Sequencing input: naive CD4+ T cells from PBMCs. Subset in this sample: CD45RA+ positively selected. The receptors shown here come from a man younger than 35 in good health. Some clones in this sample may be carry-over from other donors' samples.

Written as DNA, the CDR3 is TGTGCCAGCGGCAGGCTACCCTCTGGAAACACCATATATTTT. This sequence encodes CASGRLPSGNTIYF. This chain links TRBV28 with TRBJ1-3; D not certain. The V gene's germline CDR1 is MDHEN and CDR2 SYDVKM. V lost 8 bases, J lost 0 bases, and 11 bases lay in between. This CDR3 is 14 amino acids long.

V is TRBV10-1 and J is TRBJ2-3, with a possible D match to TRBD1 (5 bases). The CDR3 extends over 13 amino acids. Germline CDR1 WNHNN, CDR2 SYGVQD (reference sequence). V lost 6 bases and J 2 bases, leaving 9 bases between the germline ends. CDR3 coding DNA: TGCGCCAGCAGCGGACAAGCCACAGATACGCAGTATTTT. Protein: CASSGQATDTQYF.

The CDR3 coding sequence is TGTGCCAGCAGTACCCTTTTATTTCTGGGGGAACACAATCAGCCCCAGCATTTT. Amino acids: CASSTLLFLGEHNQPQHF. The rearrangement uses TRBV27 and TRBJ1-5; tentative D call: TRBD1 (5 bases). The germline CDR1 and CDR2 sequences are MNHEY and SMNVEV (reference sequence). This CDR3 has 18 residues. Deletions cut 5 bases from V and 3 bases from J, with 23 bases between.